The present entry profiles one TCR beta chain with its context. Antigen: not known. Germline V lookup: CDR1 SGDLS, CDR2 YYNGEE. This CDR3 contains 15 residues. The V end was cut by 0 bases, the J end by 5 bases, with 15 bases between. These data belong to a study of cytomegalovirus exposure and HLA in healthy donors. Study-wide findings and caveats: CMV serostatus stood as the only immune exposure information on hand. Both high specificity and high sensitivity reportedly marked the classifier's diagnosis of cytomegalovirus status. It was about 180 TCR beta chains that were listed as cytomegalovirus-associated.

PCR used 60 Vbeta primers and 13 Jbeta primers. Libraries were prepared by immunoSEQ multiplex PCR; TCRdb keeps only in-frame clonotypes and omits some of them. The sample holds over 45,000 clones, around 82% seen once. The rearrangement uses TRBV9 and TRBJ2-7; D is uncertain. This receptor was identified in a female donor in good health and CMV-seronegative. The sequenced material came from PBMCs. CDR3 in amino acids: CASSVGGYSMDEQYF. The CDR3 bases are TGTGCCAGCAGCGTAGGTGGTTACTCTATGGACGAGCAGTACTTC.